This is a list of T cell receptor beta chains from one sample in a study of blood T cell repertoires in COVID-19. This table comes from immunoSEQ multiplex PCR, and its TCRdb copy is limited to in-frame clones, with some not included. The repertoire consists of around 200,000 clones, with about 84% occurring once and the leading ten covering around 5.7%. The sequenced material came from PBMCs or T cells enriched from blood (not recorded which). The receptor set was obtained from a middle-aged man with acute COVID-19. CDR3s include the opening cysteine and the closing phenylalanine or tryptophan. D genes are given only for firm matches. Size tells how often a clone was seen (once, few, many) or the class of an expanded clone, and some rows leave it out.

clone_size: .
v_call: TRBV10-2
j_call: TRBJ2-3
d_call: .
cdr3_length: 15
cdr3_aa: CASSEWRLSTDTQYF
cdr3_nt: TGCGCCAGCAGTGAGTGGCGGCTAAGCACAGATACGCAGTATTTT

clone_size: .
v_call: TRBV5-1
j_call: TRBJ1-1
d_call: TRBD1
cdr3_length: 16
cdr3_aa: CASSLGAGTANTEAFF
cdr3_nt: TGCGCCAGCAGCCTAGGAGCCGGGACAGCTAACACTGAAGCTTTCTTT

clone_size: .
v_call: TRBV27
j_call: TRBJ2-7
d_call: TRBD2
cdr3_length: 16
cdr3_aa: CASSLTPSGVFYEQYF
cdr3_nt: TGTGCCAGCAGTTTAACCCCTAGCGGGGTCTTCTACGAGCAGTACTTC

clone_size: .
v_call: TRBV7-2
j_call: TRBJ1-4
d_call: TRBD1
cdr3_length: 14
cdr3_aa: CASSFRGSNEKLFF
cdr3_nt: TGTGCCAGCAGCTTCAGGGGGTCTAATGAAAAACTGTTTTTT

clone_size: .
v_call: TRBV6-5
j_call: TRBJ2-5
d_call: .
cdr3_length: 12
cdr3_aa: CASSQREVTQYF
cdr3_nt: TGTGCCAGCAGTCAGAGGGAGGTGACCCAGTACTTC

clone_size: .
v_call: TRBV5-4
j_call: TRBJ1-2
d_call: .
cdr3_length: 13
cdr3_aa: CASSLSGDYGYTF
cdr3_nt: TGTGCCAGCAGCTTATCCGGGGACTATGGCTACACCTTC

clone_size: once
v_call: TRBV30
j_call: TRBJ2-2
d_call: TRBD1
cdr3_length: 13
cdr3_aa: CAWDRGWGGELFF
cdr3_nt: TGTGCCTGGGACAGGGGTTGGGGCGGGGAGCTGTTTTTT

clone_size: .
v_call: TRBV7-2
j_call: TRBJ2-1
d_call: TRBD1
cdr3_length: 15
cdr3_aa: CASSSGTGFYNEQFF
cdr3_nt: TGTGCCAGCAGTTCGGGGACAGGGTTTTACAATGAGCAGTTCTTC

clone_size: .
v_call: TRBV29-1
j_call: TRBJ2-7
d_call: .
cdr3_length: 12
cdr3_aa: CSVAPGAYEQYF
cdr3_nt: TGCAGCGTTGCGCCAGGGGCGTACGAGCAGTACTTC

clone_size: .
v_call: TRBV6-5
j_call: TRBJ1-5
d_call: .
cdr3_length: 13
cdr3_aa: CASSWSDDQPQHF
cdr3_nt: TGTGCCAGCAGTTGGAGTGATGATCAGCCCCAGCATTTT

clone_size: few
v_call: TRBV10-3
j_call: TRBJ2-5
d_call: .
cdr3_length: 15
cdr3_aa: CAISDSRSSQETQYF
cdr3_nt: TGTGCCATCAGTGATAGTAGGAGTTCACAAGAGACCCAGTACTTC

clone_size: .
v_call: TRBV5-1
j_call: TRBJ1-2
d_call: .
cdr3_length: 13
cdr3_aa: CASSLSQAYGYTF
cdr3_nt: TGCGCCAGCAGCTTGTCACAGGCTTATGGCTACACCTTC

clone_size: few
v_call: TRBV11-2
j_call: TRBJ2-7
d_call: .
cdr3_length: 14
cdr3_aa: CASSPIGTSYEQYF
cdr3_nt: TGTGCCAGCAGCCCTATTGGGACTTCCTACGAGCAGTACTTC

clone_size: few
v_call: TRBV5-4
j_call: TRBJ2-1
d_call: .
cdr3_length: 14
cdr3_aa: CASSLDSGGSEQFF
cdr3_nt: TGTGCCAGCAGCTTGGATAGCGGAGGGAGTGAGCAGTTCTTC

clone_size: few
v_call: TRBV19
j_call: TRBJ2-2
d_call: TRBD1
cdr3_length: 15
cdr3_aa: CASSPRDRQTGELFF
cdr3_nt: TGTGCCAGTAGTCCCCGGGACAGGCAAACCGGGGAGCTGTTTTTT

clone_size: .
v_call: TRBV9
j_call: TRBJ2-7
d_call: .
cdr3_length: 15
cdr3_aa: CASSSSGTPVGEQYF
cdr3_nt: TGTGCCAGCAGCTCCTCCGGGACTCCAGTAGGTGAGCAGTACTTC

clone_size: .
v_call: TRBV24-1
j_call: TRBJ1-6
d_call: .
cdr3_length: 16
cdr3_aa: CATSDLQGSYNSPLHF
cdr3_nt: TGTGCCACCAGTGATTTACAGGGCTCCTATAATTCACCCCTCCACTTT

clone_size: .
v_call: TRBV7-9
j_call: TRBJ2-2
d_call: TRBD2
cdr3_length: 18
cdr3_aa: CASGPQPSSGRGTGELFF
cdr3_nt: TGTGCCAGCGGCCCGCAGCCTTCTAGCGGGAGAGGGACCGGGGAGCTGTTTTTT

clone_size: .
v_call: TRBV13
j_call: TRBJ2-7
d_call: .
cdr3_length: 14
cdr3_aa: CASSLGQSLREQYF
cdr3_nt: TGTGCCAGCAGCTTAGGCCAGTCCCTCCGCGAGCAGTACTTC

clone_size: .
v_call: TRBV6-2/TRBV6-3
j_call: TRBJ1-5
d_call: .
cdr3_length: 14
cdr3_aa: CASSSRGFHQPQHF
cdr3_nt: TGTGCCAGCAGTAGTAGGGGGTTCCATCAGCCCCAGCATTTT

clone_size: .
v_call: TRBV3-1/TRBV3-2
j_call: TRBJ1-1
d_call: TRBD1
cdr3_length: 17
cdr3_aa: CASSQDSGTGVNTEAFF
cdr3_nt: TGTGCCAGCAGCCAAGATTCGGGGACAGGAGTGAACACTGAAGCTTTCTTT

clone_size: .
v_call: TRBV30
j_call: TRBJ1-1
d_call: .
cdr3_length: 11
cdr3_aa: CACFPVTEAFF
cdr3_nt: TGTGCCTGCTTTCCTGTGACTGAAGCTTTCTTT

clone_size: .
v_call: TRBV27
j_call: TRBJ2-7
d_call: .
cdr3_length: 14
cdr3_aa: CASSLGASSYEQYF
cdr3_nt: TGTGCCAGCAGTTTAGGGGCCAGCTCCTACGAGCAGTACTTC

clone_size: .
v_call: TRBV5-1
j_call: TRBJ2-7
d_call: TRBD1
cdr3_length: 14
cdr3_aa: CASSPSGTVYEQYF
cdr3_nt: TGCGCCAGCAGCCCCTCCGGGACAGTTTACGAGCAGTACTTC

clone_size: .
v_call: TRBV28
j_call: TRBJ1-2
d_call: .
cdr3_length: 12
cdr3_aa: CASSSGHYGYTF
cdr3_nt: TGTGCCAGCAGCAGCGGGCACTATGGCTACACCTTC

clone_size: once
v_call: TRBV4-3
j_call: TRBJ1-2
d_call: .
cdr3_length: 15
cdr3_aa: CASSQVGRANYGYTF
cdr3_nt: TGCGCCAGCAGCCAAGTCGGGAGGGCTAACTATGGCTACACCTTC